This is a list of T cell receptor beta chains from one sample in a study of cytomegalovirus exposure and HLA in healthy donors. TCRdb's copy holds only in-frame clones and misses some; the assay was immunoSEQ multiplex PCR. The data hold about 160,000 clones, with 65% to 80% observed a single time. The sequenced sample was PBMCs. The receptors shown here come from a man aged 40-49 years in good health and CMV-seronegative. The CDR3 runs from the conserved cysteine through the conserved F or W. A D gene is named only where the DNA matches it firmly. Size is omitted from some rows. Given values are once, few, many or a class for expanded clones.

clone_size	d_call	v_call	j_call	cdr3_nt	cdr3_aa
few	TRBD1	TRBV10-3	TRBJ1-4	TGTGCCATCAGTGACTCCGGGACAGGAGGCGAAAAACTGTTTTTT	CAISDSGTGGEKLFF
NA	NA	TRBV7-2	TRBJ2-3	TGTGCCAGCAGCTTAAGGAGGGGACGCACAGATACGCAGTATTTT	CASSLRRGRTDTQYF
few	TRBD1	TRBV11-3	TRBJ2-7	TGTGCCAGCAGCTTAGTCTCGACAGGGGACTACGAGCAGTACTTC	CASSLVSTGDYEQYF
NA	TRBD1	TRBV27	TRBJ2-7	TGTGCCAGCAGCTTGACAGGGAACGAGCAGTACTTC	CASSLTGNEQYF
NA	TRBD2	TRBV7-2	TRBJ2-3	TGTGCCACCGGGGCTAGCGGGGGGGCTATCGATACGCAGTATTTT	CATGASGGAIDTQYF
NA	NA	TRBV5-6	TRBJ2-7	TGTGCCAGCAGCTCCCACATTACAGTTACCTACGAGCAGTACTTC	CASSSHITVTYEQYF
NA	TRBD2	TRBV5-1	TRBJ2-1	TGCGCCAGCAGCTTGTTAGCGGGGGGCTCCTACAATGAGCAGTTCTTC	CASSLLAGGSYNEQFF
NA	NA	TRBV2	TRBJ1-6	TGTGCCAGCAGTGGATCTCGGGAGGGGTCACCCCTCCACTTT	CASSGSREGSPLHF
once	TRBD2	TRBV11-1	TRBJ2-2	TGTGCCAGCAGCTTAGCCCCAGCGGGGGGGGCGTCCGGGGAGCTGTTTTTT	CASSLAPAGGASGELFF
NA	NA	TRBV18	TRBJ2-6	TGTGCCAGCTCACCACCGAGGCAGTCCTCTGGGGCCAACGTCCTGACTTTC	CASSPPRQSSGANVLTF
NA	TRBD1	TRBV7-9	TRBJ2-2	TGTGCCAGCAGCTCAGGGGGACAGGGGAACACCGGGGAGCTGTTTTTT	CASSSGGQGNTGELFF
once	TRBD1	TRBV18	TRBJ2-7	TGTGCCAGCTCACCAGGAAGACAGGGGGTTAGCGAGCAGTACTTC	CASSPGRQGVSEQYF
NA	TRBD1	TRBV9	TRBJ2-7	TGTGCCAGCAGCGTAGTAGCAGGGGGCACCTACGAGCAGTACTTC	CASSVVAGGTYEQYF
NA	NA	TRBV12-5	TRBJ2-3	TGTGCTAGTGGTCCTGGGGTGGGAGCAGATACGCAGTATTTT	CASGPGVGADTQYF
NA	TRBD1	TRBV30	TRBJ1-4	TGTGCCTGGAGAAGCGGTTCGGACAGGCGAGAAAAACTGTTTTTT	CAWRSGSDRREKLFF
NA	NA	TRBV7-7	TRBJ2-3	TGTGCTAGCAGCTTATTATTTCTAGATACGCAGTATTTT	CASSLLFLDTQYF
NA	TRBD1	TRBV10-1	TRBJ2-1	TGCGCCAGCAGAGGGGTGACAGGGATGGGGAATGAGCAGTTCTTC	CASRGVTGMGNEQFF
NA	NA	TRBV4-1	TRBJ2-7	TGCGCCAGCAGCCGGATGATCCTGAGCGGAGACTACGAGCAGTACTTC	CASSRMILSGDYEQYF
NA	TRBD1	TRBV2	TRBJ1-5	TGTGCCAGCAGTGACGACAGGGCTCGTCAGCCCCAGCATTTT	CASSDDRARQPQHF
NA	NA	TRBV19	TRBJ1-4	TGTGCCAGTAGTATTAAAATCGACTATAATGAAAAACTGTTTTTT	CASSIKIDYNEKLFF
NA	NA	TRBV29-1	TRBJ2-5	TGCAGCGTTGAATCGTCGGACAGATTCCAAGAGACCCAGTACTTC	CSVESSDRFQETQYF
NA	NA	TRBV5-6	TRBJ1-3	TGTGCCAGCAGCTTGAAGGGCCCGGGGGAGGCTGACACCATATATTTT	CASSLKGPGEADTIYF
NA	TRBD1	TRBV2	TRBJ1-6	TGTGCCAGCAGTTGGACAGGGTCGACTTCACCCCTCCACTTT	CASSWTGSTSPLHF
NA	NA	TRBV6-5	TRBJ2-5	TGTGCCAGCAGGGAGGGTACTTTGAAGACCCAGTACTTC	CASREGTLKTQYF
NA	NA	TRBV7-8	TRBJ1-5	TGTGCCAGCAGCTTCCAGAGCAATCAGCCCCAGCATTTT	CASSFQSNQPQHF
NA	NA	TRBV7-2	TRBJ2-7	TGTGCCAGCAGCTCGTTTCACGAGCAGTACTTC	CASSSFHEQYF
NA	NA	TRBV5-4	TRBJ2-2	TGTGCCAGCAGTGGGGGCACGAACACCGGGGAGCTGTTTTTT	CASSGGTNTGELFF
NA	NA	TRBV7-9	TRBJ2-2	TGTGCCAGCAGCTATGACTCGACCACCGGGGAGCTGTTTTTT	CASSYDSTTGELFF
NA	TRBD1	TRBV19	TRBJ1-2	TGTGCCAGTAGTACTCAGGGGGCCTACTATGGCTACACCTTC	CASSTQGAYYGYTF
NA	TRBD2	TRBV2	TRBJ2-1	TGTGCCAGCAGTATGGGGACTAGCGGCATCAATGAGCAGTTCTTC	CASSMGTSGINEQFF
NA	NA	TRBV2	TRBJ2-7	TGTGCCAGCAAGGCCACCTTGGGGGGCGAGCAGTACTTC	CASKATLGGEQYF
NA	TRBD1	TRBV6-5	TRBJ1-4	TGTGCCAGCAGTTTGGACAGGGCCTCTAATGAAAAACTGTTTTTT	CASSLDRASNEKLFF
NA	TRBD2	TRBV28	TRBJ2-7	TGTGCCAGTTGGGGACTAGAAAATCACGAGCAGTACTTC	CASWGLENHEQYF
NA	NA	TRBV4-1	TRBJ2-3	TGCGCCAGCAGCCATGGGAGGGGGGGAGAGGATACGCAGTATTTT	CASSHGRGGEDTQYF
NA	TRBD2	TRBV7-6	TRBJ2-7	TGTGCCAGCAGCTCCTCGAACCGGCGAGGGACTAGCGGGGGAACCTACGAGCAGTACTTC	CASSSSNRRGTSGGTYEQYF
NA	TRBD1	TRBV30	TRBJ1-4	TGTGCCTATTCGACAGGGGGCTTTGAAAAACTGTTTTTT	CAYSTGGFEKLFF
NA	NA	TRBV6-6	TRBJ1-4	TGTGCCAGCAGTTACGTTGGCTTCAATGAAAAACTGTTTTTT	CASSYVGFNEKLFF
NA	TRBD1	TRBV10-1	TRBJ2-3	TGCGCCAGCAGTGACGGACAGGGGGTAACAGATACGCAGTATTTT	CASSDGQGVTDTQYF
NA	NA	TRBV5-6	TRBJ2-5	TGTGCCAGCAGCGACAGGGCGGGGGAGACCCAGTACTTC	CASSDRAGETQYF
few	TRBD1	TRBV28	TRBJ1-5	TGTGCCAGCAGTCCACAGGGGCTAGCCCAGCATTTT	CASSPQGLAQHF
NA	NA	TRBV5-5	TRBJ1-1	TGTGCCAGCAGCACTGGACAAAGGCCTTTCTTT	CASSTGQRPFF
NA	NA	TRBV18	TRBJ2-7	TGTGCCAGCTCACCCCACAGGGCAAGTAACGAGCAGTACTTC	CASSPHRASNEQYF
NA	NA	TRBV28	TRBJ1-2	TGTGCCAGCAGTATGACAGGCCGAGGCTACACCTTC	CASSMTGRGYTF
NA	NA	TRBV6-6	TRBJ1-6	TGTGCCAGCAGCTCAGACAGCCTCTTTAATAATTCACCCCTCCACTTT	CASSSDSLFNNSPLHF
few	TRBD2	TRBV5-1	TRBJ2-2	TGCGCCAGCAGCTCGGGACTAGCGGGGGGGCCTATCGCCGGGGAGCTGTTTTTT	CASSSGLAGGPIAGELFF
NA	NA	TRBV5-6	TRBJ2-1	TGTGCCAGCAGCTTCGGCACAGGGAGCCATGAGCAGTTCTTC	CASSFGTGSHEQFF
NA	TRBD2	TRBV27	TRBJ2-5	TGTGCCAGCAGTTTATCTAGCGGGGCCGAGACCCAGTACTTC	CASSLSSGAETQYF
NA	NA	TRBV5-4	TRBJ1-6	TGTGCCAGCAGCTCCCGGGGGGTGAATAATTCACCCCTCCACTTT	CASSSRGVNNSPLHF
NA	NA	TRBV7-3	TRBJ2-1	TGTGCCAGCAGCTTATCGTCCTACAATGAGCAGTTCTTC	CASSLSSYNEQFF
NA	NA	TRBV29-1	TRBJ2-3	TGCAGCGTTGCAGTTGATACAGATACACAGTATTTT	CSVAVDTDTQYF
NA	NA	TRBV30	TRBJ2-3	TGTGCCTGGAGCCGGACAGACACAGATACGCAGTATTTT	CAWSRTDTDTQYF
NA	NA	TRBV7-9	TRBJ2-2	TGTGCCAGCAGCCCCTCACTGCGGGGTTACACCGGGGAGCTGTTTTTT	CASSPSLRGYTGELFF